This T cell receptor (beta chain) stems from a study of neoadjuvant anti-PD-1 for oral cavity cancer. Time point: after neoadjuvant nivolumab, at surgical resection. Produced via immunoSEQ multiplex PCR; TCRdb's table is partial and in-frame only. The profile shows about 72,000 clones, 70% to 90% of them singletons. The V segment lost 4 bases and the J segment 1 base; nucleotides outside the gene matches: 6. The CDR3 spans 15 residues. Germline assignment: CDR1 MDHEN and CDR2 SYDVKM. The material sequenced was PBMCs, taken after nivolumab (anti-PD-1) treatment. This clonotype was sampled from a person aged 35 to 85 with oral cavity squamous cell carcinoma. The V and J genes are TRBV28 and TRBJ2-7; 8 bases map to TRBD2. The CDR3 loop reads CASSYAGTRSYEQYF. DNA of the CDR3: TGTGCCAGCAGTTACGCCGGGACTAGGTCCTACGAGCAGTACTTC.